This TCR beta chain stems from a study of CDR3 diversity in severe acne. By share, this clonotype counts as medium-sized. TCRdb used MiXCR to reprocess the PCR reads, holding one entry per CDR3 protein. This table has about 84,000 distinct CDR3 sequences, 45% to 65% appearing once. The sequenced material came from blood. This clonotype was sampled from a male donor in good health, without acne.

This CDR3 reads CSARGAVRSTDTQYF. CDR3 sequence (DNA): TGCAGTGCTAGGGGGGCGGTCCGAAGCACAGATACGCAGTATTTT. The rearrangement uses TRBV20-1 and TRBJ2-3; perhaps TRBD1 as D (6 bases). V was cut by 3 bases and J by 0 bases, with 13 bases left in between. There are 15 residues in the CDR3. The germline gives CDR1 DFQATT, CDR2 SNEGSKA (reference sequence).